These 10 T cell receptor beta chains came from one sample sequenced in a study of T cells in Graves' hyperthyroidism and ophthalmopathy. Using RNA transcripts as the source, TCR beta CDR3 regions were amplified. TCR CDR3 regions were first amplified by RT-PCR with HTBI primers. TCRdb processed the multiplex PCR reads anew with MiXCR; each CDR3 protein has one entry. The sample consists of approximately 700,000 distinct CDR3 sequences, over 15% of them appearing once. The sequenced sample was blood. These receptors all come from a man aged 18 to 35 with Graves' hyperthyroidism.

This clonotype was seen a handful of times. This chain joins TRBV4-2 and TRBJ1-2, with TRBD1 identical over 9 bases. Germline CDR1 is LGHNA and CDR2 is YNFKEQ. This CDR3 comprises 15 residues. The trim removed 4 bases at V and 5 bases at J, leaving 8 bases unmatched. CDR3 residues: CASSLWTGEGYGYTF. The DNA for the CDR3 is TGTGCCAGCAGCCTCTGGACAGGGGAAGGGTATGGCTACACCTTC.

The table lists this clonotype with many counts. One end of the junction does not line up with germline, which may come from a read error. V and J are TRBV19 and TRBJ2-3, with a tentative D call TRBD1 (5 bases). The CDR3 totals 11 residues. Germline lookup yields CDR1 LNHDA and CDR2 SQIVND (reference sequence). CDR3 amino acids: CASTGADTQYF. CDR3 DNA sequence: TGCGCCAGCACAGGCGCGGATACGCAGTATTTT.

This clonotype was seen many times. The CDR3 region has the DNA TGTGCCAGCAGTCCCTCGGACGGACTAAATCAGCCCCAGCATTTT. Protein: CASSPSDGLNQPQHF. The chain carries TRBV12-3 or TRBV12-4 and TRBJ1-5; D is unresolved. The CDR3 spans 15 residues. V lost 5 bases and J lost 4, with 15 bases in between.

The chain recombines TRBV2 with TRBJ1-4; 7 bases align to TRBD1. This CDR3 is built from 14 residues. Germline V lookup: CDR1 SNHLY, CDR2 FYNNEI. Here the CDR3 DNA reads TGTGCAGGAGGTGACGGGACAGTCGGAGGAAAACTGTTTTTT. It translates to CAGGDGTVGGKLFF.

There are many counts of this clonotype. This chain links TRBV2 with TRBJ1-1; no reliable D call. Germline CDR1 SNHLY, CDR2 FYNNEI. Trimming cost V 7 bases and J 1 base, with 13 bases left between them. This CDR3 contains 14 residues. CDR3 amino acids: CASNVVLRNTEAFF. CDR3 nucleotides: TGTGCCAGCAATGTTGTTCTGAGGAACACTGAAGCTTTCTTT.

V is TRBV11-2 and J is TRBJ2-7; 8 bases agree with TRBD1. CDR1 is SGHAT, CDR2 FQNNGV, per germline. J was trimmed by 6 bases and V by 4 bases; bases with no gene match: 8. This CDR3 region has 14 residues. Here the CDR3 DNA reads TGTGCCAGCAGCTCATGGACAGGGACGGCCGAGCAGTACTTC. The encoded protein is CASSSWTGTAEQYF.

The chain joins TRBV12-3 or TRBV12-4 to TRBJ2-1; the match to TRBD2 covers 12 bases. The CDR3 has 15 amino acids. Trimming removed 5 bases from V and 8 bases from J; junction bases left unmatched: 7. CDR3 protein: CASSPRLAGEHEQFF. The CDR3 DNA reads as TGTGCCAGCAGTCCCCGACTAGCGGGAGAACATGAGCAGTTCTTC.

This sequence joins TRBV24-1 and TRBJ2-1; D is possibly TRBD1 (6 bases). Looked up from germline, CDR1 is KGHDR and CDR2 is SFDVKD. The CDR3 consists of 14 residues. V was cut by 10 bases and J by 1 base, with 13 bases left in between. CDR3 loop: CATSRGHSYNEQFF. The CDR3 DNA is TGTGCCACTTCCAGGGGTCATTCCTACAATGAGCAGTTCTTC.

This clonotype was counted a few times. The chain carries TRBV27 and TRBJ1-2; weak D call: TRBD1 (6 bases). The CDR3 is made up of 14 amino acids. Germline V gene data show CDR1 as MNHEY and CDR2 as SMNVEV (reference sequence). Trimming removed 2 bases from V and 5 bases from J, with 12 bases in between. The CDR3 reads CASSLRGTLYGYTF. The CDR3 nucleotides are TGTGCCAGCAGTTTAAGGGGGACCCTATATGGCTACACCTTC.

This clonotype was seen ten or more times. The chain carries TRBV7-9 and TRBJ2-5; D is unclear. Germline V gives CDR1 SEHNR, CDR2 FQNEAQ (reference sequence). V was cut by 2 bases and J by 3 bases, with 10 bases left in between. The CDR3 is 14 amino acids. The CDR3 DNA reads as TGTGCCAGCAGCTTACACCCGCCGGAAGAGACCCAGTACTTC. Translation gives CASSLHPPEETQYF.